This T cell receptor beta chain emerged from a study of blood T cell repertoires in COVID-19 (dated by TCRdb to about 2020). In the study overall: Samples from collaborators originated in the United States, Italy and Spain and spanned both the acute and convalescent phases of COVID-19. The prospective study material was composed of cDNA or gDNA derived from T cells, B-cell-depleted T cells, or PBMCs. Samples were obtained from the ongoing ImmuneRACE study (first 160 participants) and from 950 to 1,500 subjects provided by 6 global collaborators. The repertoires were made available in a free public database intended to serve as a resource for research on the immune response to SARS-CoV-2. Deeply sampled blood TCRbeta repertoires from subjects exposed to, actively infected with, or recovered from COVID-19 were included in the dataset. Nearly every sample came with metadata listing a de-identified subject ID, COVID-19 status, age in years and sex. Where available, HLA class I and class II types were obtained from metadata supplied by the sample provider rather than from assay-based typing.

TCRbeta CDR3 regions were amplified from genomic DNA by means of the immunoSEQ Assay, a bias-controlled multiplex PCR. As for how the authors treated the data: Nucleated cell counts per sample were estimated from amplification of reference gene primers within the assay. Sequence reads were collapsed and filtered to measure the absolute abundance of every unique TCRbeta CDR3 rearrangement. For each sample, productive Simpson clonality was calculated as the square root of Simpson's diversity index across productive rearrangements. Here the immuneACCESS table is served through TCRdb, limited to in-frame sequences with V and J called. Missing clones are a known gap in these copies; in checked studies unresolved V genes cover under half, and the rest lacks a known reason. V and J calls and clone size are given by that table; D and trimming were obtained from the DNA. This sample gives about 190,000 clones in total; roughly 80% of them show up just once. The ten largest clones add up to around 12% of the sample.

The collaborating institutions used their own protocols to collect whole blood in K2EDTA tubes. For TCRbeta analysis, collaborators shipped samples as frozen whole blood, isolated PBMCs, or DNA extracted from either of those sample types. Summary of the overall study and its limitations: Clinical and demographic metadata were provided uncurated, with the amount varying by source and participant.

The CDR3 sequence holds 14 residues, the cysteine and phenylalanine included. Here the CDR3 DNA is all that survives: 42 bases in frame from base 1. Based on the germline V gene, the CDR1 and CDR2 sequences are WSHSY and SAAADI. In regard to this clone: Its target antigen remains unknown. A junction boundary mismatches the germline segment, possibly from a read error.

The TCR comes from a woman aged 45-59 years with acute or convalescent COVID-19. The sample was peripheral blood. The receptor chain draws on TRBV10-2 and TRBJ1-5; TRBD1 might be the D gene, on 6 matching bases. CDR3 protein: CASSETGSSQPQHF. The DNA sequence follows: TGCGCCAGCAGTGAGACAGGGAGCAGTCAGCCCCAGCATTTT.